This T cell receptor (beta chain) was recovered during a study of somatic mutations in cytotoxic T cells in rheumatoid arthritis. The wider study: Flow cytometry sorted some V beta antibody-stained T-cell populations to nearly 100% purity, V beta1+ cells among them being sequenced for TCRB. General study findings and limits: Significant differences in CD8+ T-cell clonality were not found between rheumatoid arthritis patients and healthy controls (age-matched). Among patients with rheumatoid arthritis, but not healthy controls, CD8+ clonality increased with age.

Germline V CDR1 and CDR2: SGDLS, YYNGEE. CDR3 length: 14 amino acids. J lost 5 bases, V lost 2 bases, and 5 bases had no gene match. Positive selection with magnetic beads achieved the isolation of CD4+ and CD8+ cells, followed by a flow cytometry check of purity. Assay: immunoSEQ multiplex PCR; the TCRdb copy retains only in-frame clones and omits some. The sample contains under 20,000 clones, over 65% of which appear only once. About this clone itself: The antigen is not known.

V is TRBV9 and J is TRBJ2-5; TRBD2 aligns across 8 bases. The TCR was taken from an adult with rheumatoid arthritis. The specimen was CD8+ T cells sorted from blood. The CDR3 DNA follows: TGTGCCAGCAGCGTGGGCGGGGGGTTGGAGACCCAGTACTTC. As protein: CASSVGGGLETQYF.